This TCR beta chain was sequenced for a study of tumor-infiltrating lymphocytes in localized non-small cell lung cancer (dated by TCRdb to about 2021). The study in broad terms: The cohort covered several histologies, both smokers and never-smokers, and patients whose samples were collected after neoadjuvant chemotherapy. Resected tumor tissue and uninvolved lung tissue described as non-adjacent to the tumor were contributed by each patient, with both tissues obtained from the same patient. A total of 55 patients were part of the paired comparison of immunoSEQ T-cell fraction between tumor and uninvolved lung. In total, the ICON cohort consisted of fewer than 180 surgical patients with localized non-small cell lung cancer who had their tumors resected. Alongside flow cytometry, multiplex immunofluorescence, RNA-seq, exome sequencing and proteomics, TCR sequencing was applied to the same patients as one of several integrated assays. On the study overall, not on this receptor specifically: The TCR-derived T-cell fraction showed no difference between the flow cytometry-defined immunotypes IM1 (good prognosis) and IM2 (poor prognosis). Assay coverage varied across patients depending on available tissue quantity, so only a subset of the cohort had TCR sequencing. Recurrence-free survival showed no association with tumor T-cell fraction from TCR sequencing (p = 0.61). Different pieces of the same tissue were used for different assays, so technical variation could not be separated from intratumor heterogeneity. Higher T cell infiltration in tumors than in uninvolved lung tissue was supported by TCRbeta sequencing, consistent with immunofluorescence CD3 counts.

CDR3 length: 14 amino acids, cysteine to phenylalanine. The only DNA kept is the CDR3, 42 bases in frame from the first base. V drops 5 bases and J drops 1 base, leaving 8 bases in between. Taken from the germline V gene, the CDR1 and CDR2 loops are ENHRY and SYGVKD. In regard to this clone: Its binding antigen is unknown. Nothing much larger sits one base from this clone, and base qualities are not available.

Enrollment in ICON was initiated in 2016, and the last patient was enrolled in 2018. In a subcohort of 60 to 85 patients, fresh tumor and matched uninvolved tissue were collected for in-depth immune analyses, with TCR sequencing among those analyses. No cell sorting was done, and TCR sequencing was instead run on DNA isolated from bulk tissue. The T-cell fraction in tumor and uninvolved lung tissue was provided by TCR sequencing with the immunoSEQ assay. On the authors' methods: For survival analysis, patients were split into high (upper tertile) and low (lower two tertiles) T-cell fraction groups and compared by log-rank test. A signed-rank test was used to check for differences in T-cell fraction between paired tumor and uninvolved lung. TCRdb's version of the immuneACCESS table is confined to in-frame rearrangements and falls short of the full clone set. An unresolved V gene accounts for under half of the shortfall where checked; the remainder is of unknown origin. Clone size and the V and J calls come from that table; the DNA yielded D and trimming. A total of 17,000 or so clones appear in this sample, less than 80% of them only once. The top ten clones comprise 5.5% to 7% of the sample.

The chain joins TRBV10-3 to TRBJ2-2, with an unclear D gene assignment. The sequencing sample was made of lung tumor tissue. This clonotype was obtained from a human donor with non-small cell lung cancer. CDR3 reads: CAISMWENTGELFF. The bases are TGTGCCATCAGTATGTGGGAGAACACCGGGGAGCTGTTTTTT.